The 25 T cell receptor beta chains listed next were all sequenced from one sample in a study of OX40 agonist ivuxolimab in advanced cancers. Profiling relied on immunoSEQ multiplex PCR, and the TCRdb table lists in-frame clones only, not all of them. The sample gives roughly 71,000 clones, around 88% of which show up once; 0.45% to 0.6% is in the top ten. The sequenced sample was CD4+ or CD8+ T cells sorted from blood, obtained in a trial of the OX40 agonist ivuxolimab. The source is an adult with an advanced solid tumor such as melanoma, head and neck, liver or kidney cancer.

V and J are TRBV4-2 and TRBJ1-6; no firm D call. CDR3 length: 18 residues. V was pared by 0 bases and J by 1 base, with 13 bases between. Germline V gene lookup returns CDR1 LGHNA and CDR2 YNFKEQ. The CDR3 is CASSQDVRSVSYNSPLHF. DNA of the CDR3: TGTGCCAGCAGCCAAGATGTCAGGTCGGTATCCTATAATTCACCCCTCCACTTT.

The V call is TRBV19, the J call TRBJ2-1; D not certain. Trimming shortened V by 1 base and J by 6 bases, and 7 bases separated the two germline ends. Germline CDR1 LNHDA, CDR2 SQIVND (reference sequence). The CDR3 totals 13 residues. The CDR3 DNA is TGTGCCAGTAGTATAGCCCCTCCCAATGAGCAGTTCTTC. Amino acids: CASSIAPPNEQFF.

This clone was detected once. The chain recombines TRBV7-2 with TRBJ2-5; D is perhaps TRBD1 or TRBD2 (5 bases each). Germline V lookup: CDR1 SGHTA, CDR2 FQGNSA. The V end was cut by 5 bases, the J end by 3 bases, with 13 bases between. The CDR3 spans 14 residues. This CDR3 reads CASSRMVGEETQYF. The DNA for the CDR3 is TGTGCCAGCAGCAGGATGGTGGGGGAAGAGACCCAGTACTTC.

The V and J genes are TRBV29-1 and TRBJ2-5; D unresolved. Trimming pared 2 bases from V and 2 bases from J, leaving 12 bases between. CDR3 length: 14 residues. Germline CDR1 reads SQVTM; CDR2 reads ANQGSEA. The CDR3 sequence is CSVERASSQETQYF. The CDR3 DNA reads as TGCAGCGTTGAAAGAGCCTCCAGTCAAGAGACCCAGTACTTC.

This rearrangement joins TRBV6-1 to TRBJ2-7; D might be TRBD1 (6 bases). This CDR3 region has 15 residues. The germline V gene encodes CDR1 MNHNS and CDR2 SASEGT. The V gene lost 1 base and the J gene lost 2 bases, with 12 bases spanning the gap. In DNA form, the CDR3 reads TGTGCCAGCAGTGAAGAACTGGGGGCCCCCTACGAGCAGTACTTC. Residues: CASSEELGAPYEQYF.

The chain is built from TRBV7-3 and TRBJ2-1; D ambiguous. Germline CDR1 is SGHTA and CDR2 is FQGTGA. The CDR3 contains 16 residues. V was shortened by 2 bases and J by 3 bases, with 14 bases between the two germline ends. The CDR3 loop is CASSLYSTLGYNEQFF. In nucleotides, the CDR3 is TGTGCCAGCAGCTTATACTCCACCCTAGGCTACAATGAGCAGTTCTTC.

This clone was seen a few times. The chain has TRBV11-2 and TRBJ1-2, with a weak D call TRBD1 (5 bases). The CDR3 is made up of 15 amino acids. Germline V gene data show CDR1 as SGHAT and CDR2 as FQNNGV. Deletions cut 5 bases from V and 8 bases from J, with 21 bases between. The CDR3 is CASSANPGIAGGYTF. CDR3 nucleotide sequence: TGTGCCAGCAGCGCGAATCCAGGGATCGCGGGAGGCTACACCTTC.

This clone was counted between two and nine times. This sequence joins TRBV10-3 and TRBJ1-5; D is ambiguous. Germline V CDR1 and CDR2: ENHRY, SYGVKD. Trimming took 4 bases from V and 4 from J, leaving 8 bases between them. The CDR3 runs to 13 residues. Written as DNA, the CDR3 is TGTGCCATCAGTGGTGGGGAGAATCAGCCCCAGCATTTT. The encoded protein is CAISGGENQPQHF.

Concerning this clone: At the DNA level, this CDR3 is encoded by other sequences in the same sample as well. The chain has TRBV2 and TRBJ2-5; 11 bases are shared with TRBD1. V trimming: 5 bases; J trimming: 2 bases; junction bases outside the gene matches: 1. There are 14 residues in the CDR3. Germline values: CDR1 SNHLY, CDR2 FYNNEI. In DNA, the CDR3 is TGTGCCAGCAGTCGGGACAGGGGGCAAGAGACCCAGTACTTC. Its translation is CASSRDRGQETQYF.

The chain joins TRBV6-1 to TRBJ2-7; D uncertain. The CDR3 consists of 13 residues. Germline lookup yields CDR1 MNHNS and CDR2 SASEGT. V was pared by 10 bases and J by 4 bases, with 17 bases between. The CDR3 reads CATLLTTMYEQYF. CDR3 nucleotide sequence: TGTGCCACTCTACTGACAACAATGTACGAGCAGTACTTC.

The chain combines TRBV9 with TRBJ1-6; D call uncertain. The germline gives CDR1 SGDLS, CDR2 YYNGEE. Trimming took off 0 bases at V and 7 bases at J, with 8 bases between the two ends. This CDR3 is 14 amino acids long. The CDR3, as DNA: TGTGCCAGCAGCGTAGTCGCACAGAATTCACCCCTCCACTTT. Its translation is CASSVVAQNSPLHF.

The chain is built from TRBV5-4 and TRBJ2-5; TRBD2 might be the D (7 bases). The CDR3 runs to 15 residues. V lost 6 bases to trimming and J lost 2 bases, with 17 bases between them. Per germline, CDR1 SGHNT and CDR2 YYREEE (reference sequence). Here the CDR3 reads CASKGGRGRQETQYF. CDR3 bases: TGTGCCAGCAAGGGGGGGCGGGGGAGGCAAGAGACCCAGTACTTC.

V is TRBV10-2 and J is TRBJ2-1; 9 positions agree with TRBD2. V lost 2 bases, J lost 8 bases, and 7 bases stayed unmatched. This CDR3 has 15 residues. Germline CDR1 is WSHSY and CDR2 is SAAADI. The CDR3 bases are TGCGCCAGCAGTGAGAGGCTAGCGGGGCCCTATGAGCAGTTCTTC. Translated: CASSERLAGPYEQFF.

CDR3 coding DNA: TGTGCCAGCAGCGGGCAGGGCCCAGATACGCAGTATTTT. The encoded protein is CASSGQGPDTQYF. This rearrangement joins TRBV2 to TRBJ2-3; TRBD1 might be the D (5 bases). V was cut by 6 bases and J by 4 bases, with 11 bases left in between. This CDR3 contains 13 residues. Germline-derived CDR1 and CDR2 are SNHLY and FYNNEI.

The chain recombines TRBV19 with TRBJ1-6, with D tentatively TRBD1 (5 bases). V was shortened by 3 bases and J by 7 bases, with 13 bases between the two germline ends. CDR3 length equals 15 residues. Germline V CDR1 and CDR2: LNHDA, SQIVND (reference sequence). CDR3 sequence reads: CASSIGGAGNSPLHF. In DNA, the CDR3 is TGTGCCAGTAGTATCGGAGGGGCTGGGAATTCACCCCTCCACTTT.

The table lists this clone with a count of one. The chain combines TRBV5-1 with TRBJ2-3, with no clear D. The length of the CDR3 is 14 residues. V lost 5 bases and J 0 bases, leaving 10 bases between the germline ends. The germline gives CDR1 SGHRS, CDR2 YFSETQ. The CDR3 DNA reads TGCGCCAGCAGTGTGGTCGGGAGCACAGATACGCAGTATTTT. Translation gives CASSVVGSTDTQYF.

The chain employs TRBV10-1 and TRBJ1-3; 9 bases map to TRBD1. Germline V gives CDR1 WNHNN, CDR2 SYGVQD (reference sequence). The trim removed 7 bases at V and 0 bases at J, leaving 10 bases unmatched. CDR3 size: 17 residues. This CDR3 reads CASTGTGPIDSGNTIYF. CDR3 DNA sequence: TGCGCCAGCACCGGGACAGGGCCTATAGACTCTGGAAACACCATATATTTT.

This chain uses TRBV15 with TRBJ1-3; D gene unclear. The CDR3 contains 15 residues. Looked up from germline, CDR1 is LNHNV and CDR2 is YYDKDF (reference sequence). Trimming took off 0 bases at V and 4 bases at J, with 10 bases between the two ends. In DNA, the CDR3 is TGTGCCACCAGCAGAGATCGGACCACCGGAAACACCATATATTTT. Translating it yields CATSRDRTTGNTIYF.

Here the CDR3 DNA reads TGCGCCAGCAAGGAAGACATGGCTGAAAAACTGTTTTTT. Translating it yields CASKEDMAEKLFF. The chain recombines TRBV5-1 with TRBJ1-4; D is uncertain. The germline gives CDR1 SGHRS, CDR2 YFSETQ. This CDR3 region has 13 residues. Between the trimmed V and J ends, which lost 6 bases and 7 bases, there was a span of 13 bases.

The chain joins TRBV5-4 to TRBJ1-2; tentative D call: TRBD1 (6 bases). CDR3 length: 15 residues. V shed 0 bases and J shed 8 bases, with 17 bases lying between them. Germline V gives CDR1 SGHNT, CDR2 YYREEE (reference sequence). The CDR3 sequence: CASSLANGGARGYTF. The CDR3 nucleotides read TGTGCCAGCAGCTTGGCCAATGGGGGGGCGCGGGGCTACACCTTC.

The CDR3 region is CASWVGRGGVYTGELFF. As DNA, the CDR3 is TGCGCCAGCTGGGTAGGCCGCGGGGGCGTCTACACCGGGGAGCTGTTTTTT. The gene calls are TRBV5-1 and TRBJ2-2, with D possibly matching TRBD2 (7 bases). Germline CDR1 SGHRS, CDR2 YFSETQ. V was pared by 7 bases and J by 3 bases, with 22 bases between. The CDR3 loop spans 17 amino acids. Combining the CDR3 with reference TRBV5-1 and TRBJ2-2 gives the whole variable domain KAGVTQTPRYLIKTRGQQVTLSCSPISGHRSVSWYQQTPGQGLQFLFEYFSETQRNKGNFPGRFSGRQFSNSRSEMNVSTLELGDSALYLCASWVGRGGVYTGELFFGEGSRLTVL.

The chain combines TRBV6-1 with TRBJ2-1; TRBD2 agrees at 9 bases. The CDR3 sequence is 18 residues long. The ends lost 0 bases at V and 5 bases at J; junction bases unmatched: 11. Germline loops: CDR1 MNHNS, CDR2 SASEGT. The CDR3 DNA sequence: TGTGCCAGCAGTGAAGCGACCCCTTCTAGCGGGGCTGACAATGAGCAGTTCTTC. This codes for CASSEATPSSGADNEQFF.

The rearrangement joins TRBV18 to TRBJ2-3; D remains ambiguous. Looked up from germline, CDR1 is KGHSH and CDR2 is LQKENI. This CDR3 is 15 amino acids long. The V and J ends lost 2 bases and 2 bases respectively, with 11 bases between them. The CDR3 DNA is TGTGCCAGCTCACCATCCCGAAAACCCACAGATACGCAGTATTTT. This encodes CASSPSRKPTDTQYF.

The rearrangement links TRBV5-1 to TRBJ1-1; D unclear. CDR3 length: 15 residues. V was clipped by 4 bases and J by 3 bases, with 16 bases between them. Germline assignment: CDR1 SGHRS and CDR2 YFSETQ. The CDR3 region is CASSVTVGLDTEAFF. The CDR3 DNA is TGCGCCAGCAGCGTTACGGTTGGCCTAGACACTGAAGCTTTCTTT.

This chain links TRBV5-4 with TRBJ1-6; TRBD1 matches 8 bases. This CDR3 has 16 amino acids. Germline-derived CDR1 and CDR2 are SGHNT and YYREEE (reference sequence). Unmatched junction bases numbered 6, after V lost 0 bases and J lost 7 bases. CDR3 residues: CASSLDGQGRNSPLHF. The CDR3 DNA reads TGTGCCAGCAGCTTGGACGGACAGGGCCGGAATTCACCCCTCCACTTT.